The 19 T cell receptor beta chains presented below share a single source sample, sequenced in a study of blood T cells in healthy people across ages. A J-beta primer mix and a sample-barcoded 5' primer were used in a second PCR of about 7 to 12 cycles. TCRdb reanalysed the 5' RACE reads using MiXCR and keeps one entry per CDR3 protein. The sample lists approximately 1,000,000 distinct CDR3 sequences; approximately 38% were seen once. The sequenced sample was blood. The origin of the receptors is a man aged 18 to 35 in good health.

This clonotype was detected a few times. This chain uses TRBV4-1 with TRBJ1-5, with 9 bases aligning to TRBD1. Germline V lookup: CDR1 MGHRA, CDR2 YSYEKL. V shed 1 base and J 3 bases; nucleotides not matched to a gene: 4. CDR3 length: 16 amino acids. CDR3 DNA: TGCGCCAGCAGCCAAGTACAGGGGGCATTCAATCAGCCCCAGCATTTT. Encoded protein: CASSQVQGAFNQPQHF.

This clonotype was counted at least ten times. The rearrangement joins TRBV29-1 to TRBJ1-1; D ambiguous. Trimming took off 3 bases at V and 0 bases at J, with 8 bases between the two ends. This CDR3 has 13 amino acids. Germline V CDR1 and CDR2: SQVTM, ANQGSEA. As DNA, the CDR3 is TGCAGCGTTGAGACGGGAATGAACACTGAAGCTTTCTTT. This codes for CSVETGMNTEAFF.

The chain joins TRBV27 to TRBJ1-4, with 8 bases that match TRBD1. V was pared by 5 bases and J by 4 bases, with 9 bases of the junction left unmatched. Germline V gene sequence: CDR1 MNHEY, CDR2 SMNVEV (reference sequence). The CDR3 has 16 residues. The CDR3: CASSILGQGFNEKLFF. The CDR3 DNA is TGTGCCAGCAGTATCCTAGGACAGGGTTTTAATGAAAAACTGTTTTTT.

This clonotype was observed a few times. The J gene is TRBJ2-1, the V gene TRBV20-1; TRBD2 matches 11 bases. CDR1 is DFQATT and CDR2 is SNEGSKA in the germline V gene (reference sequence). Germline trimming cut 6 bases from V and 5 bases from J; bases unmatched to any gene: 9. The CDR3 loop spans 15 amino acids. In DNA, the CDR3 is TGCAGTGCCAGGCCTGGGACTAGCGGAAACAATGAGCAGTTCTTC. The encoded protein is CSARPGTSGNNEQFF.

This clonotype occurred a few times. The CDR3, as DNA: TGTGCCAGTAGTATAGTAGGTCCAGATACGCAGTATTTT. It is translated as CASSIVGPDTQYF. This chain uses TRBV19 with TRBJ2-3; no reliable D call. Looked up from germline, CDR1 is LNHDA and CDR2 is SQIVND (reference sequence). This CDR3 has 13 amino acids. Trimming left V 1 base short and J 4 bases short, with 6 bases between.

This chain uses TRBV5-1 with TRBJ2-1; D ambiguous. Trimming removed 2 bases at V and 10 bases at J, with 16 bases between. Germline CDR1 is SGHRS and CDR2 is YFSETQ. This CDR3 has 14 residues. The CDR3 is CASSLIVAKEEQFF. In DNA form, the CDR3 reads TGCGCCAGCAGCTTAATCGTGGCCAAAGAGGAGCAGTTCTTC. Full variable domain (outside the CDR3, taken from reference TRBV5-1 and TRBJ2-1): KAGVTQTPRYLIKTRGQQVTLSCSPISGHRSVSWYQQTPGQGLQFLFEYFSETQRNKGNFPGRFSGRQFSNSRSEMNVSTLELGDSALYLCASSLIVAKEEQFFGPGTRLTVL.

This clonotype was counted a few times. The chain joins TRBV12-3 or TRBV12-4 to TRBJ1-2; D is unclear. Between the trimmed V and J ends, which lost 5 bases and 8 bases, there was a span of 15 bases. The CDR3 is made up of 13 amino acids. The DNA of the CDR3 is TGTGCCAGCAGTCCCCGCCTCGGGCGGGGCTACACCTTC. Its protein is CASSPRLGRGYTF.

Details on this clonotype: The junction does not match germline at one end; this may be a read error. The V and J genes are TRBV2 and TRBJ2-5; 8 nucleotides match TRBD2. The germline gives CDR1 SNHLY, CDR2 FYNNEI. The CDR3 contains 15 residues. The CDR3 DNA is TGTACCAGCAACGTCGCGGGGGGCCTACAAGAGACCCAGTACTTT. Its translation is CTSNVAGGLQETQYF.

This CDR3 reads CASSPGGVKNIQYF. For the CDR3, the DNA is TGTGCCAGCTCACCAGGTGGTGTCAAAAACATTCAGTACTTC. The V and J genes are TRBV18 and TRBJ2-4; D gene ambiguous. Germline-derived CDR1 and CDR2 are KGHSH and LQKENI. V was cut by 2 bases and J by 3 bases, with 8 bases left in between. This CDR3 comprises 14 residues.

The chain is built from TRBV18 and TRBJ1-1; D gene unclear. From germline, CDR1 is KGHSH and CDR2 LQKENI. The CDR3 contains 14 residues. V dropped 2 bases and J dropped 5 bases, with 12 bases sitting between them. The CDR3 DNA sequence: TGTGCCAGCTCACCAATATTGGGGTCTACTGAAGCTTTCTTT. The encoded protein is CASSPILGSTEAFF.

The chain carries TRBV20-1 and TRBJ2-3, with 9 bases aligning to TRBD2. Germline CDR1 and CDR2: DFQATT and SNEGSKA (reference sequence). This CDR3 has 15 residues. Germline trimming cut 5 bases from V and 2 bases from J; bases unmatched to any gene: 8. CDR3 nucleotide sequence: TGCAGTGCTTTTAGCGGGGGAGACCCCACAGATACGCAGTATTTT. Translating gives CSAFSGGDPTDTQYF.

The CDR3 DNA follows: TGTGCCAGCAGCCCCTACGGGACTAGTTATATCAATGAGCAGTACTTC. Protein product: CASSPYGTSYINEQYF. The V and J genes are TRBV28 and TRBJ2-7; TRBD2 matches 8 bases. V shed 6 bases and J 7 bases; nucleotides not matched to a gene: 17. The CDR3 consists of 16 residues. Germline CDR1 is MDHEN and CDR2 is SYDVKM. Based on the CDR3 plus reference TRBV28 and TRBJ2-7, the full variable domain is DVKVTQSSRYLVKRTGEKVFLECVQDMDHENMFWYRQDPGLGLRLIYFSYDVKMKEKGDIPEGYSVSREKKERFSLILESASTNQTSMYLCASSPYGTSYINEQYFGPGTRLTVT.

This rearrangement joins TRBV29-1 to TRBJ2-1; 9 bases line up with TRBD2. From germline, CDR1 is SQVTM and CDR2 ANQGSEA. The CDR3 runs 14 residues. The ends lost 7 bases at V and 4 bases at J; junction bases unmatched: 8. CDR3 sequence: CSAPLSGGYNEQFF. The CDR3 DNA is TGCAGCGCCCCCCTTAGCGGGGGTTACAATGAGCAGTTCTTC.

CDR3 coding DNA: TGTGCCAGCAGCCACGACATCGGGGGACAGCAATCCTACGAGCAGTACTTC. Protein sequence: CASSHDIGGQQSYEQYF. The rearrangement joins TRBV25-1 to TRBJ2-7; D is possibly TRBD1 (7 bases). The CDR3 runs 17 residues. V lost 6 bases and J lost 1, with 22 bases in between. CDR1 and CDR2 from the germline V gene are MGHDK and SYGVNS.

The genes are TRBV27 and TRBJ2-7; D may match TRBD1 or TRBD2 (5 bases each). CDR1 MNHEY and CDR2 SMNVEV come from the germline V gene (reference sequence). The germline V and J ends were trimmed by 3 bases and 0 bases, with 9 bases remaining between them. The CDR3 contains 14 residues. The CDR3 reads CASSLGVDSYEQYF. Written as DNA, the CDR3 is TGTGCCAGCAGTTTGGGGGTGGACTCCTACGAGCAGTACTTC.

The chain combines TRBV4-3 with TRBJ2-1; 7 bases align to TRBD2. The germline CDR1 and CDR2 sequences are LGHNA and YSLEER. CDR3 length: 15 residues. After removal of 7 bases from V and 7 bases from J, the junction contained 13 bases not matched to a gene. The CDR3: CASNRGLKAGNEQFF. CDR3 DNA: TGCGCCAGCAACCGAGGGCTTAAAGCGGGGAATGAGCAGTTCTTC.

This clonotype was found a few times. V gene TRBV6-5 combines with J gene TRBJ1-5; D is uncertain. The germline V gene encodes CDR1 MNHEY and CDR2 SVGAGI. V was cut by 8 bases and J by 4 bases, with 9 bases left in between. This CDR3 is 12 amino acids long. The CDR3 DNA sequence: TGTGCCAGCTCGGGGAGGAATCAGCCCCAGCATTTT. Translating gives CASSGRNQPQHF.

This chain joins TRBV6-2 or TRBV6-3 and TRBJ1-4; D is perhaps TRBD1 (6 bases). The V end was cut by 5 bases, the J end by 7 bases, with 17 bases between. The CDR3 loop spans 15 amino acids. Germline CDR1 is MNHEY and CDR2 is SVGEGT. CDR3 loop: CASSNRQVGREKLFF. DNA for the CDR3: TGTGCCAGCAGTAACCGACAGGTCGGCCGTGAAAAACTGTTTTTT.

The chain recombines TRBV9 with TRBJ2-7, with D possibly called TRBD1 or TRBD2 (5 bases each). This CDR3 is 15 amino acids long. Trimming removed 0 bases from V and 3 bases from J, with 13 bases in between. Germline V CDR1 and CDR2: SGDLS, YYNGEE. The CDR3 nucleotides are TGTGCCAGCAGCGTAGATGGGACCGACATCTACGAGCAGTACTTC. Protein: CASSVDGTDIYEQYF. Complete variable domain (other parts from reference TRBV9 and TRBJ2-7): DSGVTQTPKHLITATGQRVTLRCSPRSGDLSVYWYQQSLDQGLQFLIQYYNGEERAKGNILERFSAQQFPDLHSELNLSSLELGDSALYFCASSVDGTDIYEQYFGPGTRLTVT.